This T cell receptor (beta chain) was captured in a study of shared clonotypes between healthy human individuals. CDR3 length equals 16 residues. From germline, CDR1 is SEHNR and CDR2 FQNEAQ (reference sequence). V was shortened by 5 bases and J by 1 base, with 14 bases between the two germline ends. Produced via immunoSEQ multiplex PCR; TCRdb's table is partial and in-frame only. This sample has 550,000 to 800,000 clones, with approximately 74% found just once. The sample consisted of memory CD4+ T cells sorted from blood. Described subset: CD45RA-negative fraction. The J gene is TRBJ2-2, the V gene TRBV7-9; D gene ambiguous. This sequence originates from a woman in her 30s in good health. CDR3 in amino acids: CASSRPLRMNTGELFF. The CDR3 DNA reads TGTGCCAGCAGCCGTCCTTTGCGGATGAACACCGGGGAGCTGTTTTTT.